This T cell receptor beta chain was sequenced for a study of blood T cell repertoires in COVID-19 (TCRdb year 2020). As for the study more broadly: Samples covering the acute and convalescent phases of COVID-19 were provided by collaborators in the United States, Italy and Spain. The material from the prospective study consisted of cDNA or gDNA derived from T cells, B-cell-depleted T cells, or PBMCs. The dataset comprised deeply sampled blood TCRbeta repertoires from subjects exposed to, actively infected with, or recovered from COVID-19. A freely available public database, intended as a resource for researchers studying the immune response to SARS-CoV-2, is where the repertoires were released. Samples came from the ongoing ImmuneRACE study (first 160 participants) plus 1,254 subjects from 6 global collaborators. Sample metadata almost always included a de-identified subject ID, COVID-19 status, age in years and sex. HLA class I and class II types, where available, came from metadata supplied by the sample provider rather than from assay-based typing.

V is pruned by 4 bases and J by 4 bases, leaving 12 bases of the junction without a gene match. The CDR1 and CDR2 encoded by the germline V gene are SGHNT and YENEEA. Inclusive of the bounding cysteine and phenylalanine, the CDR3 is 17 residues long. The sequence is cut down to CDR3 DNA, 51 bases in frame from base 1. The collaborating institutions used their own protocols to collect whole blood in K2EDTA tubes. For TCRbeta analysis, collaborators shipped samples as frozen whole blood, isolated PBMCs, or DNA extracted from either of those sample types. The immunoSEQ Assay, a bias-controlled multiplex PCR, was used to amplify TCRbeta CDR3 regions from genomic DNA. The authors processed their data as follows. Within the assay, amplification of reference gene primers was used to estimate how many nucleated cells each sample contained. To quantify the absolute abundance of each unique TCRbeta CDR3 rearrangement, sequence reads were collapsed and filtered. Productive Simpson clonality was computed per sample as the square root of Simpson's diversity index over productive rearrangements. Entries here come from immuneACCESS through TCRdb and include only in-frame sequences with V and J called. Some clones fail to appear in such tables; in the studies checked, an unresolved V gene covers under half of the shortfall, and the cause of the remainder is unknown. That table supplies the V and J calls and clone size; D and trimming were determined from the DNA. The sample table lists about 60,000 clones, over 75% of them with a count of one. The ten top clones hold roughly 9.8% of the sample.

Paper-wide results and their limitations: Clinical and demographic metadata were provided uncurated, with the amount varying by source and participant.

As concerns this clone: Its antigen target is currently unknown. No base qualities exist here, and no much larger clone lies one base off it.

The V and J segments used are TRBV11-3 and TRBJ1-1; 10 of the junction bases match TRBD1. What was sequenced was peripheral blood. The TCR originated in a human donor in a cohort sampled during active COVID-19. The CDR3 in this case is CASSSSRDRGSGTEAFF. The DNA is as follows: TGTGCCAGCAGCTCGTCCCGGGACAGGGGAAGTGGCACTGAAGCTTTCTTT.